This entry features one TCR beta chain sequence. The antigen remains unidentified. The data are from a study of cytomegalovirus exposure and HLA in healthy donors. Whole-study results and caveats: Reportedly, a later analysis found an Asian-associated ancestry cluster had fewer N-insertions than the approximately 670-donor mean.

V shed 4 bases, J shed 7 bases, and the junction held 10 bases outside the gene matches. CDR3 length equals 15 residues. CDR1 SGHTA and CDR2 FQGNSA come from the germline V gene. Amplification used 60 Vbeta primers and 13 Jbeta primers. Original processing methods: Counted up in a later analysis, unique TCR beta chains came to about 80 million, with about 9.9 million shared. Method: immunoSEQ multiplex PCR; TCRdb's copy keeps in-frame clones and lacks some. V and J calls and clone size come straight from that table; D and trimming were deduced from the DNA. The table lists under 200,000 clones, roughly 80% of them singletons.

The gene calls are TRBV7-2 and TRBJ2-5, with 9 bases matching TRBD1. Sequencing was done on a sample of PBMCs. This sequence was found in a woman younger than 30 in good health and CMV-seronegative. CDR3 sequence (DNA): TGTGCCAGCAGCTACTACCCGGGACAGGGTGGGACCCAGTACTTC. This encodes CASSYYPGQGGTQYF.